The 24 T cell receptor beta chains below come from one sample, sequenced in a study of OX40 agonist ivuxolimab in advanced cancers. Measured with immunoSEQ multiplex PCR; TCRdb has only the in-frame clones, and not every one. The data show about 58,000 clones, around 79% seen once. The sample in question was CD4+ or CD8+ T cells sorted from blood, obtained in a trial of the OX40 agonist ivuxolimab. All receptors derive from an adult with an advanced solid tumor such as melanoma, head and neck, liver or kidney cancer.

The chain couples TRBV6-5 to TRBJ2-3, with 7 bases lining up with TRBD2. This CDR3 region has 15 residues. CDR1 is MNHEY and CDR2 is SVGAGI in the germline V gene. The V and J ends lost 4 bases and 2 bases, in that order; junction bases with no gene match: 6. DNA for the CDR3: TGTGCCAGCAGTTCTCAGGGACTAAACACAGATACGCAGTATTTT. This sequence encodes CASSSQGLNTDTQYF.

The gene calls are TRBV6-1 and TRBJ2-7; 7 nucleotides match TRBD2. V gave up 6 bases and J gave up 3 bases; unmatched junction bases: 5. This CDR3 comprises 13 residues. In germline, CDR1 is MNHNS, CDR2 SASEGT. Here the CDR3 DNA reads TGTGCCAGCAGCGAGACTAGCTTCTACGAGCAGTACTTC. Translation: CASSETSFYEQYF.

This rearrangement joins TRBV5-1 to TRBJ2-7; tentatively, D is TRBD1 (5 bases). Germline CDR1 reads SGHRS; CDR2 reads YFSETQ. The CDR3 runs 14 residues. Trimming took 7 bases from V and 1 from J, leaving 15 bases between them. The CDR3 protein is CASGPQGSSYEQYF. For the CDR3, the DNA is TGCGCCAGCGGTCCGCAGGGATCTTCCTACGAGCAGTACTTC.

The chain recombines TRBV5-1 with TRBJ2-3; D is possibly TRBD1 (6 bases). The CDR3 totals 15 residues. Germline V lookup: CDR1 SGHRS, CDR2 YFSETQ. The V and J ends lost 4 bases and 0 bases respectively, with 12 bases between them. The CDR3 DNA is TGCGCCAGCAGCCTACAGGGACCTAGCACAGATACGCAGTATTTT. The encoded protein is CASSLQGPSTDTQYF.

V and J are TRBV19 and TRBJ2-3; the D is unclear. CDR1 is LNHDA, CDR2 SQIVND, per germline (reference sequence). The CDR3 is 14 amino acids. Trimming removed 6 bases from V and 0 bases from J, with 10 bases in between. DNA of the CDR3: TGTGCCAGTAGATCGGTCACTAGCACAGATACGCAGTATTTT. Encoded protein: CASRSVTSTDTQYF.

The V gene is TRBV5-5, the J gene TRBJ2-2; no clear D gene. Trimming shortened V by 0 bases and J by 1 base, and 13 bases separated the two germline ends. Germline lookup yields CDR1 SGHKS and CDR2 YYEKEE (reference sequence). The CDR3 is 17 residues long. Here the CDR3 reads CASSLGFVGMNTGELFF. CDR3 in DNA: TGTGCCAGCAGCTTGGGCTTTGTGGGAATGAACACCGGGGAGCTGTTTTTT.

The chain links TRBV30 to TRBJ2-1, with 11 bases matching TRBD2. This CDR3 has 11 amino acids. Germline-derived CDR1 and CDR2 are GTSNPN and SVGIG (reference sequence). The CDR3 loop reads CAGLAVNEQFF. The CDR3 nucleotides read TGTGCGGGACTAGCGGTGAATGAGCAGTTCTTC. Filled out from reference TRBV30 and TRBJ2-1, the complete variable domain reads SQTIHQWPATLVQPVGSPLSLECTVEGTSNPNLYWYRQAAGRGLQLLFYSVGIGQISSEVPQNLSASRPQDRQFILSSKKLLLSDSGFYLCAGLAVNEQFFGPGTRLTVL.

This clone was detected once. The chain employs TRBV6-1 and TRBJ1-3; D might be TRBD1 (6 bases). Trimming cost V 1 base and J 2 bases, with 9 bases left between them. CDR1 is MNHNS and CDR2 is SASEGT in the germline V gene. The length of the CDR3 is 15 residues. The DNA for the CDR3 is TGTGCCAGCAGTGAAGGGGCAGGGGCTGGAAACACCATATATTTT. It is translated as CASSEGAGAGNTIYF.

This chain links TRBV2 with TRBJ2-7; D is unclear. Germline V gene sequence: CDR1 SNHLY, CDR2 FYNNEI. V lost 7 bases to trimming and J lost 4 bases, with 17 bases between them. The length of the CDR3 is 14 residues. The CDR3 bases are TGTGCCAGCACTTCCAGCAGCGTGGTTTACGAGCAGTACTTC. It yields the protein CASTSSSVVYEQYF.

The CDR3 region has the DNA TGCGCCAGCAGCTTGGGTCGGGGACTAAACAATGAGCAGTTCTTC. This codes for CASSLGRGLNNEQFF. This chain uses TRBV5-1 with TRBJ2-1; 7 bases match TRBD2. This CDR3 has 15 amino acids. V gave up 0 bases and J gave up 5 bases; unmatched junction bases: 5. The germline gives CDR1 SGHRS, CDR2 YFSETQ.

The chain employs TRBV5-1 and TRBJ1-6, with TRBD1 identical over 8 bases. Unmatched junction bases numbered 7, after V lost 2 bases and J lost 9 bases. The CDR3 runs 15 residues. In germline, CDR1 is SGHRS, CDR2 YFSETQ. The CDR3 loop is CASSFEGQGGSPLHF. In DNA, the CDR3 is TGCGCCAGCAGCTTCGAAGGACAGGGCGGTTCACCCCTCCACTTT.

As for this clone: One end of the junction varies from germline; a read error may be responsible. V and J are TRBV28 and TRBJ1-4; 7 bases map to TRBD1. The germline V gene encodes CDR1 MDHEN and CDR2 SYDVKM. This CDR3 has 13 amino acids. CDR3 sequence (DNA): TGTGCCACCCGAGGACAGGCGAATGGAAAACTGTTTTTT. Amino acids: CATRGQANGKLFF.

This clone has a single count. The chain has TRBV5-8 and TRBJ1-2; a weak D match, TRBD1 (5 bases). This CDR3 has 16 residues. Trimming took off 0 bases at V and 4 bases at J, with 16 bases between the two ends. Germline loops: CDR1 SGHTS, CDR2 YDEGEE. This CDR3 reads CASSLGPGWGSYGYTF. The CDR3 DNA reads TGTGCCAGCAGCTTGGGTCCCGGGTGGGGGTCCTATGGCTACACCTTC.

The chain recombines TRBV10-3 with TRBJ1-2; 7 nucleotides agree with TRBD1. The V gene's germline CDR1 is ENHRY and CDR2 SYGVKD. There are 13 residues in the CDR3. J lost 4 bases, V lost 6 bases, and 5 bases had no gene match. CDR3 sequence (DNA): TGTGCCATCAGACCGGGACAGATCTATGGCTACACCTTC. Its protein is CAIRPGQIYGYTF.

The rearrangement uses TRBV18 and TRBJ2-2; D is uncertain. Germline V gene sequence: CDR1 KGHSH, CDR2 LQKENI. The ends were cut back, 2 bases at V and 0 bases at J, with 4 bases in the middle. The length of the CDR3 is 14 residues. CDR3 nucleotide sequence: TGTGCCAGCTCACCAGGGGCGAACACCGGGGAGCTGTTTTTT. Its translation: CASSPGANTGELFF.

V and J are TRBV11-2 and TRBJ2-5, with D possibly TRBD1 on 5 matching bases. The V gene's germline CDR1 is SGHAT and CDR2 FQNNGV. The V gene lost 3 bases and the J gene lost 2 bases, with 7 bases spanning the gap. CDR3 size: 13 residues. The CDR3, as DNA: TGTGCCAGCAGCTTTGGACAACAAGAGACCCAGTACTTC. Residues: CASSFGQQETQYF.

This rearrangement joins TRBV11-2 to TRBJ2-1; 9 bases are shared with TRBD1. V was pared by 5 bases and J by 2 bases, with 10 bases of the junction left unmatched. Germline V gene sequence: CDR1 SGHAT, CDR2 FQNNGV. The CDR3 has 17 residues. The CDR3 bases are TGTGCCAGCAGCCCAGCGTCGCGACAGGGGGCCTACAATGAGCAGTTCTTC. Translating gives CASSPASRQGAYNEQFF.

The CDR3 DNA follows: TGTGCCAGCAGCGTGGACAGTTTGGAGACCCAGTACTTC. Amino acid sequence: CASSVDSLETQYF. The chain combines TRBV5-8 with TRBJ2-5, with a weak D call TRBD1 (6 bases). CDR3 length: 13 residues. Germline-derived CDR1 and CDR2 are SGHTS and YDEGEE. Between the trimmed V and J ends, which lost 4 bases and 5 bases, there was a span of 12 bases.

CDR3: CATLAYEQYF. The CDR3 region has the DNA TGTGCCACCTTGGCCTACGAGCAGTACTTC. The chain uses TRBV21-1 and TRBJ2-7. TRBV21-1 is marked as a pseudogene. The CDR3 contains 10 residues.

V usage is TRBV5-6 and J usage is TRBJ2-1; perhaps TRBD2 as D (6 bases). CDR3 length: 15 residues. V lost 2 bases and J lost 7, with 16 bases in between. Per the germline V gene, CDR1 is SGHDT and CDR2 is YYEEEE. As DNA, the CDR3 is TGTGCCAGCAGCTTCCGGGACTTGACGAGAAATGAGCAGTTCTTC. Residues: CASSFRDLTRNEQFF.

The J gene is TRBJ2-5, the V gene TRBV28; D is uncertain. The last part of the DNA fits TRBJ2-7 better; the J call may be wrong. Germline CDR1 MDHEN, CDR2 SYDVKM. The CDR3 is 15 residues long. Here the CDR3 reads CASSLFTSRAYEQYF. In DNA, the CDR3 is TGTGCCAGCAGCCTCTTTACCAGTAGAGCCTACGAGCAGTACTTC.

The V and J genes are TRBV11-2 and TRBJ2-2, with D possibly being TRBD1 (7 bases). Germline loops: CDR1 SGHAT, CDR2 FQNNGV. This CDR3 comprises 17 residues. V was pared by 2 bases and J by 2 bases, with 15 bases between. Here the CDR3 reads CASSLSGGLVNTGELFF. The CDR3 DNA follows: TGTGCCAGCAGCTTATCAGGGGGGCTCGTTAACACCGGGGAGCTGTTTTTT.

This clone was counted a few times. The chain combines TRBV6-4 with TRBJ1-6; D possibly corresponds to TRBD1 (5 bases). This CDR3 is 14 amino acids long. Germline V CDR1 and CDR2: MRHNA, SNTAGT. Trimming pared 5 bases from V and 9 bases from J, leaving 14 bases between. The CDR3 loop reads CASSPGPGGSPLHF. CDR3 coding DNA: TGTGCCAGCAGTCCGGGACCCGGGGGTTCACCCCTCCACTTT.

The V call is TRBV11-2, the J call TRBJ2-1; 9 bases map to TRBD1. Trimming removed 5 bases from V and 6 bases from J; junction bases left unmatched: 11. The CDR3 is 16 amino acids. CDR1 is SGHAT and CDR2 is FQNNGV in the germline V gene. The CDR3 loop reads CASSTLGTGFLNEQFF. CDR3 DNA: TGTGCCAGCAGCACTCTGGGGACAGGGTTTCTCAATGAGCAGTTCTTC.